This TCR beta chain was retrieved from a study of CD8 T cells in ankylosing spondylitis. Notes on the study in general: Researchers report that disease-linked clones proved CD8+ and relatively rare in peripheral blood. Blood from ankylosing spondylitis patients appeared to carry a characteristic roughly 8-variant TCR beta motif. Clones linked to disease were reported to show significant enrichment in matched ankylosing spondylitis synovial fluid.

This clonotype has more than one count but fewer than ten. Its specificity is not known. Scientists made TCR beta libraries using quantitative 5'-RACE with molecular barcodes. TCRdb redid the calling of the 5' RACE reads with MiXCR, one entry per CDR3 protein. This sample has approximately 140,000 distinct CDR3 sequences, with under 20% found just once. V lost 4 bases, J lost 4 bases, and 13 bases lay in between. Per germline, CDR1 MGHRA and CDR2 YSYEKL. The CDR3 spans 14 residues. The specimen sequenced was blood, either unsorted or a sorted T cell fraction (not recorded which). The rearrangement links TRBV4-1 to TRBJ1-1; D gene uncertain. The receptor's source is a male donor with ankylosing spondylitis. The CDR3 region is CASSRNGPGTEAFF. The CDR3 nucleotides read TGCGCCAGCAGCCGTAATGGGCCGGGCACTGAAGCTTTCTTT.